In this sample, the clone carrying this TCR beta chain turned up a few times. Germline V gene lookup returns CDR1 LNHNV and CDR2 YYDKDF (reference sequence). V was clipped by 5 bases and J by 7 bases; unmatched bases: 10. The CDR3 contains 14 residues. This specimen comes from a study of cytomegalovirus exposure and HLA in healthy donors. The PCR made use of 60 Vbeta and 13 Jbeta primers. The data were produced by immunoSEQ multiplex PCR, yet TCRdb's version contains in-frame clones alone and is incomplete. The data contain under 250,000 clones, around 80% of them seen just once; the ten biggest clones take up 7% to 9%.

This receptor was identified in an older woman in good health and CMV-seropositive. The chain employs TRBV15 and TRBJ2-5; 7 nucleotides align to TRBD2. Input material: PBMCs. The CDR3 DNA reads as TGTGCCACCAGCCCTCAACTAGCGAGGGGGACCCAGTACTTC. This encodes CATSPQLARGTQYF. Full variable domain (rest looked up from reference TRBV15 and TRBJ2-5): DAMVIQNPRYQVTQFGKPVTLSCSQTLNHNVMYWYQQKSSQAPKLLFHYYDKDFNNEADTPDNFQSRRPNTSFCFLDIRSPGLGDTAMYLCATSPQLARGTQYFGPGTRLLVL.